The clone carrying this TCR beta chain was recorded once. The trim removed 0 bases at V and 5 bases at J, leaving 9 bases unmatched. The CDR3 covers 16 residues. Germline assignment: CDR1 LGHDT and CDR2 YNNKEL (reference sequence). An input of roughly 0.5 to 1 ug of RNA was subjected to reverse transcription using random hexamers. Each CDR3 protein gets one entry after TCRdb re-called the immunoSEQ multiplex PCR reads with MiXCR. The table includes 200,000 to 250,000 distinct CDR3 sequences, about 96% detected once. This sample is drawn from a study of CD8 T cells in Susac syndrome. This TCR was sampled from a human donor with multiple sclerosis. The sample comprised CD4+ T cells from PBMCs. V usage is TRBV3-1 and J usage is TRBJ2-5; 7 nucleotides agree with TRBD2. DNA for the CDR3: TGTGCCAGCAGCCAAGATCGCGCGACTAGCAGGGAGACCCAGTACTTC. Protein product: CASSQDRATSRETQYF.